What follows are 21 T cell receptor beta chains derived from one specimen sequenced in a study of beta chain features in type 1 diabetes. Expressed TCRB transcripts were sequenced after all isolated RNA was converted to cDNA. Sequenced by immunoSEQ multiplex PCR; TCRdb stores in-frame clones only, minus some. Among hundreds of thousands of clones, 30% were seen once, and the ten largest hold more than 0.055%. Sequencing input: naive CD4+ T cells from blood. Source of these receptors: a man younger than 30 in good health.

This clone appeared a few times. The CDR3 reads CATSDRWARGTYEQYF. The CDR3 DNA reads TGTGCCACCAGCGACCGTTGGGCCAGGGGAACCTACGAGCAGTACTTC. The gene calls are TRBV15 and TRBJ2-7; maybe TRBD1 (6 bases). In germline, CDR1 is LNHNV, CDR2 YYDKDF (reference sequence). Trimming pared 5 bases from V and 2 bases from J, leaving 19 bases between. CDR3 length equals 16 residues.

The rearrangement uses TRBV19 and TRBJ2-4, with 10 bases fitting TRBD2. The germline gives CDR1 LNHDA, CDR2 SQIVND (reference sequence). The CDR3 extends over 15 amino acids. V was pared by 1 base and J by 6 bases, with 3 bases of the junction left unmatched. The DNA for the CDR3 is TGTGCCAGTAGTATAGTAGCGGGAGGAAGAAACATTCAGTACTTC. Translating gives CASSIVAGGRNIQYF.

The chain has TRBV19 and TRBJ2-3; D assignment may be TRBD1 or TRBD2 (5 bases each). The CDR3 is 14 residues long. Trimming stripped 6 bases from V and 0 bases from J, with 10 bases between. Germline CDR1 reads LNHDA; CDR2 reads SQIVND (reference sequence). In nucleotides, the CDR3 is TGTGCCAGTAGCGTCCGGGGCAGCACAGATACGCAGTATTTT. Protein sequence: CASSVRGSTDTQYF.

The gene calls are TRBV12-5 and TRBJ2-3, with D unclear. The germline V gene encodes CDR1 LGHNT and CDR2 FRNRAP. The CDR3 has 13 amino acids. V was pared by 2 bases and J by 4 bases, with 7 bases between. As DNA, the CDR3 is TGTGCTAGTGGTTTGCACCCGGCAGATACGCAGTATTTT. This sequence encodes CASGLHPADTQYF.

CDR3 loop: CASSSQPLVAKNIQYF. The CDR3 nucleotides read TGTGCCAGCAGCTCCCAGCCTTTGGTAGCCAAAAACATTCAGTACTTC. V gene TRBV7-8 combines with J gene TRBJ2-4; the D is unclear. The V gene's germline CDR1 is SGHVS and CDR2 FQNEAQ. V was trimmed by 4 bases and J by 0 bases, leaving 13 bases between them. The CDR3 loop spans 16 amino acids.

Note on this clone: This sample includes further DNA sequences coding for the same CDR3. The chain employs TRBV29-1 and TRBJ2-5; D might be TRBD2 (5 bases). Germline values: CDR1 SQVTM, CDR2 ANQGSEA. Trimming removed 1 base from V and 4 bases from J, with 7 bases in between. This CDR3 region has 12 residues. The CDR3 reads CSVEGGRETQYF. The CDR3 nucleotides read TGCAGCGTTGAAGGTGGGAGAGAGACCCAGTACTTC.

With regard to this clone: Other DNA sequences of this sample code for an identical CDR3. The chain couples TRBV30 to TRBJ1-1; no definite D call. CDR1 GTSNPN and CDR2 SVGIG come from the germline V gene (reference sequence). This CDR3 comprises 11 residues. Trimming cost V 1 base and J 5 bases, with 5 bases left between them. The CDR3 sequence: CAWSGSTEAFF. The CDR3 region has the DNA TGTGCCTGGAGTGGGTCAACTGAAGCTTTCTTT.

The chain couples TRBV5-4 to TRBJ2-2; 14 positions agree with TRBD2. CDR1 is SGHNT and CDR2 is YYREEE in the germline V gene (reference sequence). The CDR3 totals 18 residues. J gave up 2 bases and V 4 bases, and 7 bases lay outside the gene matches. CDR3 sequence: CASSTGTSGSINTGELFF. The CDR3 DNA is TGTGCCAGCAGCACCGGGACTAGCGGGAGTATTAACACCGGGGAGCTGTTTTTT.

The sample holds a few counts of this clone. CDR3: CASSFGGRLQETQYF. The CDR3 DNA is TGTGCCAGCAGCTTTGGGGGCCGGTTACAAGAGACCCAGTACTTC. The chain links TRBV5-6 to TRBJ2-5; perhaps TRBD1 as D (6 bases). CDR1 and CDR2 (germline): SGHDT, YYEEEE. Trimming left V 2 bases short and J 2 bases short, with 13 bases between. The CDR3 has 15 amino acids.

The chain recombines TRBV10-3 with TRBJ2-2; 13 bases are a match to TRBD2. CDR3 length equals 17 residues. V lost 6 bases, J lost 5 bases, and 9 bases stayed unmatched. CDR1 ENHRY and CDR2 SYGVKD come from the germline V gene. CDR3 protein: CAIRRTSGSRGTGELFF. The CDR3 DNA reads TGTGCCATCAGGCGGACTAGCGGGAGCCGTGGTACCGGGGAGCTGTTTTTT.

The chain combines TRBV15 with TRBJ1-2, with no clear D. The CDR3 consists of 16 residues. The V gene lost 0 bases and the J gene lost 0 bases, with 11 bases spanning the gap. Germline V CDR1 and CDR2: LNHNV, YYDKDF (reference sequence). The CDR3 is CATSRDVRRTNYGYTF. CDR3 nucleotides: TGTGCCACCAGCAGAGATGTCAGGAGAACTAACTATGGCTACACCTTC. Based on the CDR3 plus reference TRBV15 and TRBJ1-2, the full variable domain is DAMVIQNPRYQVTQFGKPVTLSCSQTLNHNVMYWYQQKSSQAPKLLFHYYDKDFNNEADTPDNFQSRRPNTSFCFLDIRSPGLGDTAMYLCATSRDVRRTNYGYTFGSGTRLTVV.

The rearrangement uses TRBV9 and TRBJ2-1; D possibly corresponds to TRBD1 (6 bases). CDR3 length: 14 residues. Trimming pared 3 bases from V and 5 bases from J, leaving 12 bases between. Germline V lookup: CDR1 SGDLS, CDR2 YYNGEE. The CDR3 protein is CASSAGTLNNEQFF. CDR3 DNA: TGTGCCAGCAGCGCCGGGACACTCAACAATGAGCAGTTCTTC. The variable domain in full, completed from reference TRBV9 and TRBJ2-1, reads DSGVTQTPKHLITATGQRVTLRCSPRSGDLSVYWYQQSLDQGLQFLIQYYNGEERAKGNILERFSAQQFPDLHSELNLSSLELGDSALYFCASSAGTLNNEQFFGPGTRLTVL.

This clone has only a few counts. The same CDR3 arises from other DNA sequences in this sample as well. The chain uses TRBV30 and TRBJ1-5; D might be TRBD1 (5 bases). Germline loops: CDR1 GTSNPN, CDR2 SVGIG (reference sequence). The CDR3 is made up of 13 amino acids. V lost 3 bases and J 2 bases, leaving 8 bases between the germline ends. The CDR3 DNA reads TGTGCCTGGAGCGGGGGGGGCAATCAGCCCCAGCATTTT. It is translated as CAWSGGGNQPQHF.

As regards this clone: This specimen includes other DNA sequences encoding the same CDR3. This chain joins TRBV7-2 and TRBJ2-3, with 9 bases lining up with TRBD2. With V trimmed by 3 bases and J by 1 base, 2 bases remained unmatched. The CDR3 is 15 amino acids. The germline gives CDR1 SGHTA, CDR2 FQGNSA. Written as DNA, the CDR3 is TGTGCCAGCAGCTTGGTAGCGGGAGGCACAGATACGCAGTATTTT. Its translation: CASSLVAGGTDTQYF.

The CDR3 bases are TGCAGCGTTGCGGCAGTAGCCAAAAACATTCAGTACTTC. As protein: CSVAAVAKNIQYF. This chain joins TRBV29-1 and TRBJ2-4; no reliable D call. Looked up from germline, CDR1 is SQVTM and CDR2 is ANQGSEA. The CDR3 covers 13 residues. The V gene lost 4 bases and the J gene lost 0 bases, with 7 bases spanning the gap. The full variable domain, with the rest looked up from reference TRBV29-1 and TRBJ2-4, is SAVISQKPSRDICQRGTSLTIQCQVDSQVTMMFWYRQQPGQSLTLIATANQGSEATYESGFVIDKFPISRPNLTFSTLTVSNMSPEDSSIYLCSVAAVAKNIQYFGAGTRLSVL.

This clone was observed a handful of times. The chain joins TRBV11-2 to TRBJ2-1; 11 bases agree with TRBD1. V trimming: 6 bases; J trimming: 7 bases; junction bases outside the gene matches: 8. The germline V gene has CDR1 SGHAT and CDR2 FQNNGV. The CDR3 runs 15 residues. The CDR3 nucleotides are TGTGCCAGCAGATTTAGCGGGACAGGGGGGAATGAGCAGTTCTTC. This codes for CASRFSGTGGNEQFF.

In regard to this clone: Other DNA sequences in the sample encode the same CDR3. The CDR3 DNA is TGTGCCAGCAGCTTAGGAGGGACCCAGTACTTC. Protein product: CASSLGGTQYF. This chain joins TRBV7-2 and TRBJ2-5; the D is unclear. CDR1 and CDR2 (germline): SGHTA, FQGNSA. V shed 1 base and J shed 7 bases, with 4 bases lying between them. This CDR3 contains 11 residues.

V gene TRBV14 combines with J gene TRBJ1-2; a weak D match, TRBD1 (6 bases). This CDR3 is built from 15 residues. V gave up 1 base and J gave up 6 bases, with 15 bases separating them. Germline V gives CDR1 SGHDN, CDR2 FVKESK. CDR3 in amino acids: CASSQAGQGTHGYTF. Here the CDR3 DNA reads TGTGCCAGCAGCCAAGCGGGGCAGGGGACCCATGGCTACACCTTC.

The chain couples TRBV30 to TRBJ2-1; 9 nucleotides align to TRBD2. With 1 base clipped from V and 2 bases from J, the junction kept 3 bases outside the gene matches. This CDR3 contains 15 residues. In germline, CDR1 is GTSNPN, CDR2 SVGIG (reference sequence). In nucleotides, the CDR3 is TGTGCCTGGAGTGGTAGCGGGAGACCCTACAATGAGCAGTTCTTC. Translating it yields CAWSGSGRPYNEQFF.

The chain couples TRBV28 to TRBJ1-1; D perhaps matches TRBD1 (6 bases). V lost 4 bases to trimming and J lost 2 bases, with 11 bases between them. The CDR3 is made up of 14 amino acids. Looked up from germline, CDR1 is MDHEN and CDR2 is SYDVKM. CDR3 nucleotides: TGTGCCAGCAGTTCAACAGGGAGAAACACTGAAGCTTTCTTT. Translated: CASSSTGRNTEAFF.

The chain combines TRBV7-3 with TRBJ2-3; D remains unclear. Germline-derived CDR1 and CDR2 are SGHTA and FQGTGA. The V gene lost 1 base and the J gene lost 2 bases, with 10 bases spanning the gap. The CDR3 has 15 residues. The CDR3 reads CASSLNRGSTDTQYF. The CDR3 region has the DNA TGTGCCAGCAGCTTAAATCGCGGATCCACAGATACGCAGTATTTT.